The 15 T cell receptor beta chains in this list originate from one sample, sequenced in a study of OX40 agonist ivuxolimab in advanced cancers. Profiling relied on immunoSEQ multiplex PCR, and the TCRdb table lists in-frame clones only, not all of them. Here the sample spans some 70,000 clones, around 90% being singletons. The input for sequencing was CD4+ or CD8+ T cells sorted from blood, taken in a trial of the OX40 agonist ivuxolimab. All receptors come from an adult with an advanced solid tumor such as melanoma, head and neck, liver or kidney cancer.

This clone was picked up a small number of times. The genes are TRBV25-1 and TRBJ1-1; no clear D. Trimming stripped 0 bases from V and 4 bases from J, with 9 bases between. The CDR3 totals 14 residues. The germline V gene encodes CDR1 MGHDK and CDR2 SYGVNS. The chain's CDR3 is CASSEYWEGTEAFF. The DNA for the CDR3 is TGTGCCAGCAGTGAATATTGGGAGGGCACTGAAGCTTTCTTT.

The chain couples TRBV11-2 to TRBJ2-6; D perhaps matches TRBD1 (6 bases). The CDR3 runs 19 residues. V was trimmed by 4 bases and J by 2 bases, leaving 21 bases between them. Per the germline V gene, CDR1 is SGHAT and CDR2 is FQNNGV. This CDR3 is CASSSVQSVGATGANVLTF. Here the CDR3 DNA reads TGTGCCAGCAGCTCAGTCCAGTCGGTGGGGGCTACTGGGGCCAACGTCCTGACTTTC. The full variable domain, completed using reference TRBV11-2 and TRBJ2-6, is EAGVAQSPRYKIIEKRQSVAFWCNPISGHATLYWYQQILGQGPKLLIQFQNNGVVDDSQLPKDRFSAERLKGVDSTLKIQPAKLEDSAVYLCASSSVQSVGATGANVLTFGAGSRLTVL.

V is TRBV5-6 and J is TRBJ2-7; 9 nucleotides line up with TRBD2. Germline loops: CDR1 SGHDT, CDR2 YYEEEE. The CDR3 runs 16 residues. J gave up 7 bases and V 2 bases, and 13 bases lay outside the gene matches. CDR3: CASSFIISGGSEEQYF. DNA of the CDR3: TGTGCCAGCAGCTTTATAATCAGCGGGGGGTCCGAGGAGCAGTACTTC.

The J gene is TRBJ1-5, the V gene TRBV6-1; TRBD1 aligns across 9 bases. The CDR3 is made up of 15 amino acids. V shed 7 bases, J shed 2 bases, and the junction held 6 bases outside the gene matches. The V gene's germline CDR1 is MNHNS and CDR2 SASEGT. Here the CDR3 reads CASNVQGAGNQPQHF. In nucleotides, the CDR3 is TGTGCCAGCAACGTACAGGGGGCCGGCAATCAGCCCCAGCATTTT.

The chain combines TRBV11-3 with TRBJ2-2; D is possibly TRBD1 (6 bases). This CDR3 has 13 residues. Germline V gene lookup returns CDR1 SGHNT and CDR2 YENEEA. Trimming took off 5 bases at V and 4 bases at J, with 8 bases between the two ends. CDR3 DNA: TGTGCCAGCAGCCCAGGGGTCACCGGGGAGCTGTTTTTT. Translated, it gives CASSPGVTGELFF.

V gene TRBV4-1 combines with J gene TRBJ2-2; TRBD1 matches at 8 bases. V lost 3 bases to trimming and J lost 4 bases; unmatched junction nucleotides: 7. Germline CDR1 reads MGHRA; CDR2 reads YSYEKL. The CDR3 sequence is 16 residues long. This CDR3 is CASSHPTGDRTGELFF. The CDR3 DNA is TGCGCCAGCAGCCATCCGACAGGGGACCGCACCGGGGAGCTGTTTTTT.

The chain has TRBV10-3 and TRBJ1-3, with unresolved D. Looked up from germline, CDR1 is ENHRY and CDR2 is SYGVKD. The CDR3 is 15 amino acids. V shed 3 bases and J shed 1 base, with 10 bases lying between them. The CDR3 bases are TGTGCCATCAGTGATAGTAAAGGGTCTGGAAACACCATATATTTT. Translated: CAISDSKGSGNTIYF.

This sequence joins TRBV5-1 and TRBJ1-3; D is ambiguous. Trimming pared 2 bases from V and 4 bases from J, leaving 10 bases between. The CDR3 covers 14 residues. The V gene's germline CDR1 is SGHRS and CDR2 YFSETQ. The CDR3 DNA follows: TGCGCCAGCAGCTTAACGGCGCCCGGAAACACCATATATTTT. Its protein product is CASSLTAPGNTIYF. The full variable domain, rest sourced from reference TRBV5-1 and TRBJ1-3, is KAGVTQTPRYLIKTRGQQVTLSCSPISGHRSVSWYQQTPGQGLQFLFEYFSETQRNKGNFPGRFSGRQFSNSRSEMNVSTLELGDSALYLCASSLTAPGNTIYFGEGSWLTVV.

There are a few counts of this clone. The CDR3 is CASNPGQVRDTQYF. The CDR3 DNA follows: TGTGCCAGCAACCCGGGACAGGTGAGGGATACGCAGTATTTT. The chain is built from TRBV21-1 and TRBJ2-3; TRBD1 reflects the table's D call only, with no check against the DNA. TRBV21-1 constitutes a pseudogene. The CDR3 totals 14 residues.

The V gene is TRBV14, the J gene TRBJ2-2; no clear D. The CDR3 sequence is 13 residues long. V was cut by 2 bases and J by 6 bases, with 7 bases left in between. Germline V CDR1 and CDR2: SGHDN, FVKESK. The CDR3 region is CASSQSRSGELFF. The CDR3, as DNA: TGTGCCAGCAGCCAAAGTAGGTCCGGGGAGCTGTTTTTT.

The V gene is TRBV5-1, the J gene TRBJ2-2; D assignment may be TRBD1 or TRBD2 (5 bases each). There are 14 residues in the CDR3. V was clipped by 4 bases and J by 7 bases, with 14 bases between them. Germline CDR1 SGHRS, CDR2 YFSETQ. CDR3 coding DNA: TGCGCCAGCAGCCGGACAATCGAGGGCGGGGAGCTGTTTTTT. It yields the protein CASSRTIEGGELFF.

The chain links TRBV10-2 to TRBJ2-3; no definite D call. Germline V lookup: CDR1 WSHSY, CDR2 SAAADI. Trimming pared 5 bases from V and 4 bases from J, leaving 4 bases between. CDR3 length: 11 residues. The CDR3 coding sequence is TGCGCCAGCAGTTTTGCAGATACGCAGTATTTT. Protein: CASSFADTQYF.

This chain joins TRBV2 and TRBJ1-1; D remains ambiguous. Trimming pared 7 bases from V and 3 bases from J, leaving 15 bases between. Looked up from germline, CDR1 is SNHLY and CDR2 is FYNNEI. The CDR3 consists of 14 residues. The CDR3 sequence: CASIYLEGDTEAFF. In DNA form, the CDR3 reads TGTGCCAGCATTTACCTGGAGGGTGACACTGAAGCTTTCTTT.

V gene TRBV4-1 combines with J gene TRBJ1-1; D remains ambiguous. CDR3 length equals 14 residues. The V gene lost 2 bases and the J gene lost 1 base, with 8 bases spanning the gap. Germline V gene data show CDR1 as MGHRA and CDR2 as YSYEKL. The CDR3 nucleotides are TGCGCCAGCAGCCAAACCCTCGAGAACACTGAAGCTTTCTTT. Amino acids: CASSQTLENTEAFF.

The chain carries TRBV7-9 and TRBJ2-7; perhaps TRBD1 as D (5 bases). The CDR3 consists of 14 residues. Germline V gene lookup returns CDR1 SEHNR and CDR2 FQNEAQ (reference sequence). V shed 5 bases and J shed 3 bases, with 14 bases lying between them. The CDR3 protein is CASSGQGLDYEQYF. The CDR3 coding sequence is TGTGCCAGCAGCGGCCAGGGTTTGGACTACGAGCAGTACTTC.